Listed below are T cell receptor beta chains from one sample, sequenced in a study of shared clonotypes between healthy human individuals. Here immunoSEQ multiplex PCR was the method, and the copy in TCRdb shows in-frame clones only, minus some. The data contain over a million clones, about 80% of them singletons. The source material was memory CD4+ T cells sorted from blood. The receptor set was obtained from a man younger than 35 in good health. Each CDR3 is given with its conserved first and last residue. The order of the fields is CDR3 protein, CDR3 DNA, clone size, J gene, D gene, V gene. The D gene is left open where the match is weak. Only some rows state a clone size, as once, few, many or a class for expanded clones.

CDR3 protein: CASSPKSNILNTEAFF; CDR3 DNA: TGTGCCAGCTCACCAAAAAGCAATATTCTCAACACTGAAGCTTTCTTT; clone size: -; J gene: TRBJ1-1; D gene: -; V gene: TRBV18
CDR3 protein: CAIRGESNEQFF; CDR3 DNA: TGTGCCATCAGGGGCGAGAGCAATGAGCAGTTCTTC; clone size: -; J gene: TRBJ2-1; D gene: -; V gene: TRBV10-3
CDR3 protein: CASSTAFRDRSTYGYTF; CDR3 DNA: TGTGCCAGCAGTACCGCCTTCCGAGACAGATCTACCTATGGCTACACCTTC; clone size: -; J gene: TRBJ1-2; D gene: -; V gene: TRBV28
CDR3 protein: CASSSRVASQGAFF; CDR3 DNA: TGTGCCAGCAGTTCCCGGGTGGCGTCCCAGGGGGCTTTCTTT; clone size: -; J gene: TRBJ1-1; D gene: -; V gene: TRBV28
CDR3 protein: CASSSLRDMNQPQHF; CDR3 DNA: TGTGCCAGCAGTTCCCTCCGGGACATGAATCAGCCCCAGCATTTT; clone size: -; J gene: TRBJ1-5; D gene: -; V gene: TRBV27
CDR3 protein: CASSVGLAVGETQYF; CDR3 DNA: TGTGCCAGCAGCGTAGGGCTAGCGGTTGGGGAGACCCAGTACTTC; clone size: -; J gene: TRBJ2-5; D gene: TRBD2; V gene: TRBV9
CDR3 protein: CASKETGLKQPQHF; CDR3 DNA: TGTGCCAGCAAGGAGACAGGGTTGAAACAGCCCCAGCATTTT; clone size: -; J gene: TRBJ1-5; D gene: TRBD1; V gene: TRBV6-1
CDR3 protein: CASSIGGRRLTGELFF; CDR3 DNA: TGTGCCAGTAGTATAGGGGGACGGAGACTAACCGGGGAGCTGTTTTTT; clone size: -; J gene: TRBJ2-2; D gene: -; V gene: TRBV19
CDR3 protein: CASSTGESLYGYTF; CDR3 DNA: TGTGCCAGCAGCACAGGTGAAAGCCTCTATGGCTACACCTTC; clone size: -; J gene: TRBJ1-2; D gene: -; V gene: TRBV6-6
CDR3 protein: CASSTIAGADTDTQYF; CDR3 DNA: TGTGCTAGCAGCACGATAGCGGGGGCCGACACAGATACGCAGTATTTT; clone size: -; J gene: TRBJ2-3; D gene: TRBD2; V gene: TRBV7-7
CDR3 protein: CASSLDRDTQYF; CDR3 DNA: TGCGCCAGCAGCTTGGATAGAGATACGCAGTATTTT; clone size: -; J gene: TRBJ2-3; D gene: -; V gene: TRBV5-1
CDR3 protein: CASSVGPPNEKLFF; CDR3 DNA: TGCGCCAGCAGCGTAGGCCCCCCTAATGAAAAACTGTTTTTT; clone size: -; J gene: TRBJ1-4; D gene: -; V gene: TRBV5-1
CDR3 protein: CASSFSPGTGDGSYEQYF; CDR3 DNA: TGTGCCAGCAGTTTCTCGCCCGGGACAGGGGACGGATCCTACGAGCAGTACTTC; clone size: -; J gene: TRBJ2-7; D gene: TRBD1; V gene: TRBV25-1
CDR3 protein: CASSLKGSSGGLSPGNEQFF; CDR3 DNA: TGCGCCAGCAGCTTAAAAGGGTCTAGCGGGGGACTGAGTCCCGGCAATGAGCAGTTCTTC; clone size: -; J gene: TRBJ2-1; D gene: TRBD2; V gene: TRBV5-1
CDR3 protein: CAWSVGRNQFF; CDR3 DNA: TGTGCCTGGAGTGTAGGGCGGAATCAGTTCTTC; clone size: few; J gene: TRBJ2-1; D gene: -; V gene: TRBV30
CDR3 protein: CASGLARTSGRDNTGELFF; CDR3 DNA: TGTGCTAGTGGTTTGGCCAGGACTAGCGGGAGAGATAACACCGGGGAGCTGTTTTTT; clone size: -; J gene: TRBJ2-2; D gene: TRBD2; V gene: TRBV12-5
CDR3 protein: CASSQANRGREEQYF; CDR3 DNA: TGTGCCAGCAGCCAAGCAAACAGGGGACGGGAAGAGCAGTACTTC; clone size: few; J gene: TRBJ2-7; D gene: TRBD1; V gene: TRBV14
CDR3 protein: CASIGGFQPQHF; CDR3 DNA: TGTGCCAGCATAGGGGGTTTTCAGCCCCAGCATTTT; clone size: once; J gene: TRBJ1-5; D gene: -; V gene: TRBV6-1
CDR3 protein: CATSDRQGRETQYF; CDR3 DNA: TGTGCCACCAGCGACCGACAGGGGAGGGAGACCCAGTACTTC; clone size: -; J gene: TRBJ2-5; D gene: TRBD1; V gene: TRBV15
CDR3 protein: CASVGAEANEKLFF; CDR3 DNA: TGTGCCAGCGTCGGGGCAGAGGCTAATGAAAAACTGTTTTTT; clone size: -; J gene: TRBJ1-4; D gene: -; V gene: TRBV6-5
CDR3 protein: CASSVERLDAQYF; CDR3 DNA: TGTGCTAGCAGCGTTGAGCGCCTGGATGCGCAGTATTTT; clone size: -; J gene: TRBJ2-3; D gene: -; V gene: TRBV7-7
CDR3 protein: CASSPGQGRMNTEAFF; CDR3 DNA: TGTGCCAGCAGCCCCGGACAGGGGCGGATGAACACTGAAGCTTTCTTT; clone size: -; J gene: TRBJ1-1; D gene: TRBD1; V gene: TRBV7-6
CDR3 protein: CASSDGQLSSYNSPLHF; CDR3 DNA: TGTGCCAGCAGTGACGGACAGCTTAGCTCCTATAATTCACCCCTCCACTTT; clone size: -; J gene: TRBJ1-6; D gene: -; V gene: TRBV6-1
CDR3 protein: CASSLARGIQPQHF; CDR3 DNA: TGTGCCAGCAGTTTAGCACGGGGGATCCAGCCCCAGCATTTT; clone size: few; J gene: TRBJ1-5; D gene: -; V gene: TRBV28
CDR3 protein: CASSLSGNYGYTF; CDR3 DNA: TGTGCCAGCAGTTTGAGCGGGAACTATGGCTACACCTTC; clone size: -; J gene: TRBJ1-2; D gene: -; V gene: TRBV27
CDR3 protein: CASSGLAGSNTGELFF; CDR3 DNA: TGTGCCAGCAGCGGATTAGCGGGGTCGAACACCGGGGAGCTGTTTTTT; clone size: -; J gene: TRBJ2-2; D gene: TRBD2; V gene: TRBV9
CDR3 protein: CASSTKVSNTEAFF; CDR3 DNA: TGTGCCAGCAGTACGAAAGTCTCAAACACTGAAGCTTTCTTT; clone size: -; J gene: TRBJ1-1; D gene: -; V gene: TRBV6-6
CDR3 protein: CASIGGSANTGELFF; CDR3 DNA: TGTGCCAGTATAGGGGGATCCGCGAACACCGGGGAGCTGTTTTTT; clone size: few; J gene: TRBJ2-2; D gene: -; V gene: TRBV19
CDR3 protein: CASSLDGTGSSGEQFF; CDR3 DNA: TGCGCCAGCAGCTTGGACGGGACAGGGTCCAGCGGTGAGCAGTTCTTC; clone size: -; J gene: TRBJ2-1; D gene: TRBD1; V gene: TRBV5-1
CDR3 protein: CASSLSGTGGFEKLFF; CDR3 DNA: TGTGCCAGCAGTTTGTCCGGGACAGGGGGATTTGAAAAACTGTTTTTT; clone size: few; J gene: TRBJ1-4; D gene: TRBD1; V gene: TRBV28
CDR3 protein: CASSPGTRRDSPLHF; CDR3 DNA: TGTGCCAGCAGCCCAGGGACACGGAGAGATTCACCCCTCCACTTT; clone size: -; J gene: TRBJ1-6; D gene: -; V gene: TRBV5-8
CDR3 protein: CASSNKSGRSYNEQFF; CDR3 DNA: TGTGCCAGCAGCAATAAGAGCGGCCGCTCCTACAATGAGCAGTTCTTC; clone size: -; J gene: TRBJ2-1; D gene: -; V gene: TRBV21-1
CDR3 protein: CATSGAKNIQYF; CDR3 DNA: TGTGCCACCTCGGGGGCCAAAAACATTCAGTACTTC; clone size: many; J gene: TRBJ2-4; D gene: -; V gene: TRBV7-2